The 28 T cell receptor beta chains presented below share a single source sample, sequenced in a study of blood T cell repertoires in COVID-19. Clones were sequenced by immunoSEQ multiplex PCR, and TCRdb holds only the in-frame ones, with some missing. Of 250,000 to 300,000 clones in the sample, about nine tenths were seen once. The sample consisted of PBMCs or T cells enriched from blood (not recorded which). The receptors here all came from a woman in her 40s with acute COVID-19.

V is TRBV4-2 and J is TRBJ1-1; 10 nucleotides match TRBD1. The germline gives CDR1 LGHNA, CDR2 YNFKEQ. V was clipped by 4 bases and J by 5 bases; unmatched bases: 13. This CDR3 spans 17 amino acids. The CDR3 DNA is TGTGCCAGCAGCCCCGAGACAGGGGGCGTTGAAAGTACTGAAGCTTTCTTT. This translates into CASSPETGGVESTEAFF.

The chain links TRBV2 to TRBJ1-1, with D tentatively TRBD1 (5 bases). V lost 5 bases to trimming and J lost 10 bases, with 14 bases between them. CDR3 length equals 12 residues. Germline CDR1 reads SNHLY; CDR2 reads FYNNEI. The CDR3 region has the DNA TGTGCCAGCAGTTCCCAGGGTAGGGTAGCTTTCTTT. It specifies CASSSQGRVAFF.

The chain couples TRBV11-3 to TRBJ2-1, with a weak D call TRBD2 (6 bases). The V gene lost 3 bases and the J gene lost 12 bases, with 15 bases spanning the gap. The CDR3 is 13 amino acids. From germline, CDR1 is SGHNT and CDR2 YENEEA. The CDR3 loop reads CASSLDAGTPQFF. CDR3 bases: TGTGCCAGCAGCTTGGACGCCGGGACTCCGCAGTTCTTC.

Written as DNA, the CDR3 is TGCAGCGTTAGCGGGGGGATAAGCTCCTACAATGAGCAGTTCTTC. As protein: CSVSGGISSYNEQFF. The chain joins TRBV29-1 to TRBJ2-1; 9 bases are a match to TRBD2. Germline loops: CDR1 SQVTM, CDR2 ANQGSEA. The CDR3 sequence is 15 residues long. The V segment lost 5 bases and the J segment 0 bases; nucleotides outside the gene matches: 5.

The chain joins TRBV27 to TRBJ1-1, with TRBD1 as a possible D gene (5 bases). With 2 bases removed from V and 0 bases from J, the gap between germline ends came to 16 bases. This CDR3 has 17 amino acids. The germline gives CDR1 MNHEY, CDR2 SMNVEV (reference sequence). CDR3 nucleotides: TGTGCCAGCAGTTTAGGTTGGGGCCCAGGGCTGAACACTGAAGCTTTCTTT. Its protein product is CASSLGWGPGLNTEAFF.

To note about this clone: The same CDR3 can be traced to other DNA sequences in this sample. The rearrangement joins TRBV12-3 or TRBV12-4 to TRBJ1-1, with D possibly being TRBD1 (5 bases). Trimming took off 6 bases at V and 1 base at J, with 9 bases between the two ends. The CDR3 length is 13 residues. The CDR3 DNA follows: TGTGCCAGCAGCCGGAGGGGGAACACTGAAGCTTTCTTT. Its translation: CASSRRGNTEAFF.

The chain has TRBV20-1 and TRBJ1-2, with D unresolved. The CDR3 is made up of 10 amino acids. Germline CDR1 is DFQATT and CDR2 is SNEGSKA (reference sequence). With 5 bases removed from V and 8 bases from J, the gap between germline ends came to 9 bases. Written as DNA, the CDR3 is TGCAGTGCTTACACCTCCGGCTACACCTTC. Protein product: CSAYTSGYTF.

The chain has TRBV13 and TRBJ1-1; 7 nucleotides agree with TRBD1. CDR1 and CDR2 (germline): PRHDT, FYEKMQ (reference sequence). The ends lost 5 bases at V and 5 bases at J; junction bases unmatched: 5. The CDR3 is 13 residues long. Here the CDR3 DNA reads TGTGCCAGCAGCCAGTCAGGGGGTACTGAAGCTTTCTTT. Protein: CASSQSGGTEAFF.

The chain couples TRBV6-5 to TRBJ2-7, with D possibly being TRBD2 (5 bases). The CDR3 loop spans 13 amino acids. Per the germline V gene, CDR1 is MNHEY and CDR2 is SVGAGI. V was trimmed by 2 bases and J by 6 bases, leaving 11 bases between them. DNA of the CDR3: TGTGCCAGCAGTTACCCCGGCGGAGGCGAGCAGTACTTC. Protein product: CASSYPGGGEQYF.

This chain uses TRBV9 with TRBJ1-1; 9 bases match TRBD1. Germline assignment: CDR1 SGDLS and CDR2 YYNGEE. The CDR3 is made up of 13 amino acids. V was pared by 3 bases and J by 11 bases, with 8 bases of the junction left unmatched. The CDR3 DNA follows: TGTGCCAGCAGCGGGGACAGGGTAATTCGGGCTTTCTTT. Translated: CASSGDRVIRAFF. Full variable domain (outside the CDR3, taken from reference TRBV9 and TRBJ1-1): DSGVTQTPKHLITATGQRVTLRCSPRSGDLSVYWYQQSLDQGLQFLIQYYNGEERAKGNILERFSAQQFPDLHSELNLSSLELGDSALYFCASSGDRVIRAFFGQGTRLTVV.

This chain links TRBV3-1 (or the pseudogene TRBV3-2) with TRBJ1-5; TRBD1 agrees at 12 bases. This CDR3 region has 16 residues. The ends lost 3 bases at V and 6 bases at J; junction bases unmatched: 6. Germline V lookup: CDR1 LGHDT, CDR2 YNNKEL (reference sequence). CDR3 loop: CASSQGQGAGVQPQHF. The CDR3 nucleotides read TGTGCCAGCAGCCAGGGACAGGGGGCGGGGGTTCAGCCCCAGCATTTT.

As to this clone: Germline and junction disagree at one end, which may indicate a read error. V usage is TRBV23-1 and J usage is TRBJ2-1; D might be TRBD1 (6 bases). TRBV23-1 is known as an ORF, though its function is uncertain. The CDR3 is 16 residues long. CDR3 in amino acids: CASSQSGSSKGDEQFF. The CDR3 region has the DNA TGCGCCAGCAGCCAATCGGGGTCCTCGAAGGGGGATGAGCAGTTCTTC.

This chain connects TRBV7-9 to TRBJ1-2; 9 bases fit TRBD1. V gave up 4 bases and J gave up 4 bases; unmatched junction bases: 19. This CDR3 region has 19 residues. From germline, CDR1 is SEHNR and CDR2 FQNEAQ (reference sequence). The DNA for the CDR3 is TGTGCCAGCAGCTCCCGTACCGCCGTACAGGGGGCATTCGGCTATGGCTACACCTTC. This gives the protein CASSSRTAVQGAFGYGYTF.

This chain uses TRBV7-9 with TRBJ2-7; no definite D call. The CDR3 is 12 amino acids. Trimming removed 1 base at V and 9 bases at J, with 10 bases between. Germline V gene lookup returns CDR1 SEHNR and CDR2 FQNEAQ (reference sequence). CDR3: CASSLDGLWQYF. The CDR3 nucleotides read TGTGCCAGCAGCTTAGACGGGTTGTGGCAGTACTTC.

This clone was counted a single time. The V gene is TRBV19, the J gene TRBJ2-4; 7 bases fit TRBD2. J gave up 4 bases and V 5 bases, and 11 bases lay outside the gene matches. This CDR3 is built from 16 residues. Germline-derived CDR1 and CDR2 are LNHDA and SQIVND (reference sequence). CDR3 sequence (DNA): TGTGCCAGTAGTCCCCAGGGAGGGAGGGCTAAAAACATTCAGTACTTC. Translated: CASSPQGGRAKNIQYF.

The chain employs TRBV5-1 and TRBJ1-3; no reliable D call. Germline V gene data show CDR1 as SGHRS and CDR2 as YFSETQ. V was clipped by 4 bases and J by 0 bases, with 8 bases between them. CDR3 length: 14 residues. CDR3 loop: CASSADISGNTIYF. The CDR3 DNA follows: TGCGCCAGCAGCGCCGACATCTCTGGAAACACCATATATTTT.

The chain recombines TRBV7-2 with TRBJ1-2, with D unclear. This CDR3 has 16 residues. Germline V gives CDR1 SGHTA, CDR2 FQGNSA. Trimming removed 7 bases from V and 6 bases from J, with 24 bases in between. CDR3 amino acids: CASTESPPPQQHGYTF. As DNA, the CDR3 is TGTGCCAGCACAGAGAGTCCACCCCCCCAACAGCATGGCTACACCTTC.

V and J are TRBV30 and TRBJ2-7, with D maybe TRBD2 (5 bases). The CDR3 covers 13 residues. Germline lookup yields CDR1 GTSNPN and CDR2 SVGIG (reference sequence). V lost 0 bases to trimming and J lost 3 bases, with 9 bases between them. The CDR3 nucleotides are TGTGCCTGGAGTGTTCGGGCGGGCTACGAGCAGTACTTC. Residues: CAWSVRAGYEQYF.

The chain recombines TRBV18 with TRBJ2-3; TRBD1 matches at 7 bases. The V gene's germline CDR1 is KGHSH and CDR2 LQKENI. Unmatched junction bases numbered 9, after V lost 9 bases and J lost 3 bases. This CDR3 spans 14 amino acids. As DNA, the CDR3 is TGTGCCAGTAACTCAGGGGGTCGGACAGATACGCAGTATTTT. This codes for CASNSGGRTDTQYF.

CDR3 DNA sequence: TGTGCCAGCAGCCCCAGGGAGGCGGCCTATAATTCACCCCTCCACTTT. The encoded protein is CASSPREAAYNSPLHF. The rearrangement links TRBV2 to TRBJ1-6; a possible D gene is TRBD1 (5 bases). Germline loops: CDR1 SNHLY, CDR2 FYNNEI. Trimming took off 6 bases at V and 2 bases at J, with 14 bases between the two ends. The CDR3 runs to 16 residues.

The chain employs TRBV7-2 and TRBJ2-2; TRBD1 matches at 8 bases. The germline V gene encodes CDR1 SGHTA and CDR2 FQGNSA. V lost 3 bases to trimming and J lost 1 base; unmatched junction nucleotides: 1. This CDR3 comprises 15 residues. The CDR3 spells CASSFRGRNTGELFF. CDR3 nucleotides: TGTGCCAGCAGCTTCAGGGGGCGGAACACCGGGGAGCTGTTTTTT.

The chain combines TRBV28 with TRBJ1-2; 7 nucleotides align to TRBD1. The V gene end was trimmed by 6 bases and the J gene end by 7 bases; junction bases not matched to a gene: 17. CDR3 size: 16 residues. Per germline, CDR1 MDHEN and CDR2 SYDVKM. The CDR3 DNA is TGTGCCAGCAGCTCCTTTAGGACAGGAGGCTTCTCTGGCTACACCTTC. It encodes CASSSFRTGGFSGYTF.

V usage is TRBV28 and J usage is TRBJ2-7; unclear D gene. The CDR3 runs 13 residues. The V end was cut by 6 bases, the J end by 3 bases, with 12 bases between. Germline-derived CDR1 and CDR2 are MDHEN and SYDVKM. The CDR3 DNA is TGTGCCAGCAGCACCGGTCTACTCTACGAGCAGTACTTC. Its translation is CASSTGLLYEQYF.

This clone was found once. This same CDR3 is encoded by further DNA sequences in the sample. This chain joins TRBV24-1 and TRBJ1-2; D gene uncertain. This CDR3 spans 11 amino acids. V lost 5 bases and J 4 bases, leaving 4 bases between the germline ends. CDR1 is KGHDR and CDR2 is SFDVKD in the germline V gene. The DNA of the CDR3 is TGTGCCACCAGTGCCAGCTATGGCTACACCTTC. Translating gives CATSASYGYTF.

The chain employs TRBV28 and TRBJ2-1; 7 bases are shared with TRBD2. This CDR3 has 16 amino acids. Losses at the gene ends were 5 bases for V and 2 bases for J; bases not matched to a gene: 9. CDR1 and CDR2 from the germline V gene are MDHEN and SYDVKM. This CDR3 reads CASSPRRLAAYNEQFF. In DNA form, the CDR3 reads TGTGCCAGCAGTCCCCGGAGGCTAGCGGCCTACAATGAGCAGTTCTTC.

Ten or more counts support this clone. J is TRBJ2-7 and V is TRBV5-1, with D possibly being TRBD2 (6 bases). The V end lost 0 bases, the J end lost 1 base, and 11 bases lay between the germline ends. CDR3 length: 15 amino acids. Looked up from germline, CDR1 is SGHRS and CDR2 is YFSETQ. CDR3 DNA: TGCGCCAGCAGCTTGGTCGGGGAGGCGTCCTACGAGCAGTACTTC. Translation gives CASSLVGEASYEQYF.

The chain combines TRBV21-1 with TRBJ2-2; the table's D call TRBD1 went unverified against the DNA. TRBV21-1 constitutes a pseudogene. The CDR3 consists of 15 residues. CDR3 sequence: CASSNAGSCAGELFF. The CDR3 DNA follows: TGTGCCAGCAGCAACGCAGGGTCCTGTGCCGGGGAGCTGTTTTTT.

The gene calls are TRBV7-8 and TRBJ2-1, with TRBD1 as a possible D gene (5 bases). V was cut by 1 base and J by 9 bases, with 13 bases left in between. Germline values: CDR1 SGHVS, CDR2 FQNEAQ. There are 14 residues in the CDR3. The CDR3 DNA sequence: TGTGCCAGCAGCTTAGTCGTTGGACACGGTGAGCAGTTCTTC. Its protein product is CASSLVVGHGEQFF. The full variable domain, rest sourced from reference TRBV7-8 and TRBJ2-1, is GAGVSQSPRYKVAKRGQDVALRCDPISGHVSLFWYQQALGQGPEFLTYFQNEAQLDKSGLPSDRFFAERPEGSVSTLKIQRTQQEDSAVYLCASSLVVGHGEQFFGPGTRLTVL.